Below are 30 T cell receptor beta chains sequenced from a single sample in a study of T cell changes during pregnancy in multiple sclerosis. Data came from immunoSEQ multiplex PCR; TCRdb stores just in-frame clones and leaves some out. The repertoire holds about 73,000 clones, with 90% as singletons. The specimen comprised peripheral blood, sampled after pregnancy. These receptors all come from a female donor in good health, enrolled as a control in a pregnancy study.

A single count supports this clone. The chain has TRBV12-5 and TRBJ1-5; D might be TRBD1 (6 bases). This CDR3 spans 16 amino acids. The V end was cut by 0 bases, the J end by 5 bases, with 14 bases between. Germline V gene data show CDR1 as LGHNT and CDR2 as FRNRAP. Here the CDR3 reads CASGLVGAGDDQPQHF. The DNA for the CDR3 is TGTGCTAGTGGTTTGGTAGGAGCAGGGGACGATCAGCCCCAGCATTTT.

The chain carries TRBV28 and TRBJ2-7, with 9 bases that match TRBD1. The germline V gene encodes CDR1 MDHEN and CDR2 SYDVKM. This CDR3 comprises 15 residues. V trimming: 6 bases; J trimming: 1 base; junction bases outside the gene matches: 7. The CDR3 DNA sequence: TGTGCCAGCAGCCCGGCCGGACAGGGGTCCTACGAGCAGTACTTC. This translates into CASSPAGQGSYEQYF. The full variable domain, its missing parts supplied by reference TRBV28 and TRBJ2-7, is DVKVTQSSRYLVKRTGEKVFLECVQDMDHENMFWYRQDPGLGLRLIYFSYDVKMKEKGDIPEGYSVSREKKERFSLILESASTNQTSMYLCASSPAGQGSYEQYFGPGTRLTVT.

The CDR3 loop is CAISNGARQPQNYGYTF. The CDR3 region has the DNA TGTGCCATCAGTAATGGGGCCAGACAGCCGCAAAACTATGGCTACACCTTC. The genes are TRBV10-3 and TRBJ1-2; D possibly corresponds to TRBD1 (5 bases). Germline V gene lookup returns CDR1 ENHRY and CDR2 SYGVKD. V was shortened by 5 bases and J by 2 bases, with 21 bases between the two germline ends. The CDR3 length is 17 residues.

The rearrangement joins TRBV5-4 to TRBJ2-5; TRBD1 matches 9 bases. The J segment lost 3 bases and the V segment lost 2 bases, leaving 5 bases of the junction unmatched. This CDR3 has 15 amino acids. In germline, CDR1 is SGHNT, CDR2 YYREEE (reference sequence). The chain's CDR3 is CASSLPGTGKETQYF. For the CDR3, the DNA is TGTGCCAGCAGCTTACCCGGGACAGGGAAAGAGACCCAGTACTTC. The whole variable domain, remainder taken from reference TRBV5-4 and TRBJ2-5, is ETGVTQSPTHLIKTRGQQVTLRCSSQSGHNTVSWYQQALGQGPQFIFQYYREEENGRGNFPPRFSGLQFPNYSSELNVNALELDDSALYLCASSLPGTGKETQYFGPGTRLLVL.

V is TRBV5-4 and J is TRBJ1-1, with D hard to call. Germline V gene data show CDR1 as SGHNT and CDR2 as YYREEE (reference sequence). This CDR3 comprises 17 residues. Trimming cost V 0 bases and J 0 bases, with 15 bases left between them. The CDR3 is CASSLESGSRMNTEAFF. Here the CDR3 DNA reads TGTGCCAGCAGCTTGGAATCAGGCAGCCGCATGAACACTGAAGCTTTCTTT.

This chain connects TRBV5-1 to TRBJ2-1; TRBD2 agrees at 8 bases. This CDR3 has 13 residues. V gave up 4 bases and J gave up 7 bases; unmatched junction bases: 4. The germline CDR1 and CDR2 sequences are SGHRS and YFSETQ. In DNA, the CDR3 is TGCGCCAGCAGCAGCGGGAGTAGTAATGAGCAGTTCTTC. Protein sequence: CASSSGSSNEQFF.

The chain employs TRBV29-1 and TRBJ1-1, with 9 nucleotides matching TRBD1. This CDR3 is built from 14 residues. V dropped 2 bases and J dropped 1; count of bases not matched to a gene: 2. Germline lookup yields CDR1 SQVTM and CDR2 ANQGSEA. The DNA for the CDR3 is TGCAGCGTTGAATGGGGACAGGGGAACACTGAAGCTTTCTTT. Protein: CSVEWGQGNTEAFF.

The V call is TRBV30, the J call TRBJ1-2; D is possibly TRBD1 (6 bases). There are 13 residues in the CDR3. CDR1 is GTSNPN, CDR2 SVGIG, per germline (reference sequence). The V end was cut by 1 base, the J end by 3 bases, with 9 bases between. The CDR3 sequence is CAWSGGHYYGYTF. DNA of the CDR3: TGTGCCTGGAGTGGGGGACACTACTATGGCTACACCTTC.

This CDR3 reads CASALTSGKDNEQFF. The CDR3 DNA is TGTGCTAGTGCCTTGACTAGCGGGAAAGACAATGAGCAGTTCTTC. This chain uses TRBV12-5 with TRBJ2-1; 11 bases are shared with TRBD2. The CDR3 runs to 15 residues. The V gene end was trimmed by 7 bases and the J gene end by 5 bases; junction bases not matched to a gene: 7. Germline V CDR1 and CDR2: LGHNT, FRNRAP. The full variable domain, in which reference TRBV12-5 and TRBJ2-1 provide the parts outside the CDR3, is DARVTQTPRHKVTEMGQEVTMRCQPILGHNTVFWYRQTMMQGLELLAYFRNRAPLDDSGMPKDRFSAEMPDATLATLKIQPSEPRDSAVYFCASALTSGKDNEQFFGPGTRLTVL.

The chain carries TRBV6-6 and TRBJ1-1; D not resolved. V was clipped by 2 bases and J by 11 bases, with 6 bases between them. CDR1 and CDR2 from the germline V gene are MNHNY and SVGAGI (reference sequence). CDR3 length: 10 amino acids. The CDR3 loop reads CASSYPMAFF. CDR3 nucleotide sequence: TGTGCCAGCAGTTACCCCATGGCTTTCTTT.

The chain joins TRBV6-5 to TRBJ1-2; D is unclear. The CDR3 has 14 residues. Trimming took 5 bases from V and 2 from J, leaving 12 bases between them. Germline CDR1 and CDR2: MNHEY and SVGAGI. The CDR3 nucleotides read TGTGCCAGCAGTCCGATTACTCTGAACTATGGCTACACCTTC. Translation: CASSPITLNYGYTF.

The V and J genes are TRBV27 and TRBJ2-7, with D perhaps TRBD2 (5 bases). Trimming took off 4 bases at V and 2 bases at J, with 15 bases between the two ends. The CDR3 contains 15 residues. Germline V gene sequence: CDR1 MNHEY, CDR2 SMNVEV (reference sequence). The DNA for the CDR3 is TGTGCCAGCAGTTCCGGTCCACTAGTAACCTACGAGCAGTACTTC. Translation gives CASSSGPLVTYEQYF.

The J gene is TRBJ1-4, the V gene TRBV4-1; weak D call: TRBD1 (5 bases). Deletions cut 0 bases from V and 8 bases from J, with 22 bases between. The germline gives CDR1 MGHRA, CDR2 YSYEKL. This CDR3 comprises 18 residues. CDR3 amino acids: CASSQDNSWGRREEKLFF. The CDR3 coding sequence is TGCGCCAGCAGCCAAGACAACTCATGGGGCAGGCGGGAGGAAAAACTGTTTTTT.

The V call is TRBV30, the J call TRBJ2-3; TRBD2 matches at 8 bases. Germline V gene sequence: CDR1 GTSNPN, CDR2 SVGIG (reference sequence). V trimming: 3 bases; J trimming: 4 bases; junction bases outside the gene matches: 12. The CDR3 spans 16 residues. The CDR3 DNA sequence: TGTGCCTGGAGCCGGAGTGCGGGAGGTTTTGCAGATACGCAGTATTTT. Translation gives CAWSRSAGGFADTQYF.

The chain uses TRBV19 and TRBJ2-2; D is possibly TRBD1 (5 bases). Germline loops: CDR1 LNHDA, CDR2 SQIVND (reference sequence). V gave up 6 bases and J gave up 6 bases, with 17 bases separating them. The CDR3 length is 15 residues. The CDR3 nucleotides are TGTGCCAGTAGAATGGGGCAGGGTACCTCCGGGGAGCTGTTTTTT. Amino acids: CASRMGQGTSGELFF.

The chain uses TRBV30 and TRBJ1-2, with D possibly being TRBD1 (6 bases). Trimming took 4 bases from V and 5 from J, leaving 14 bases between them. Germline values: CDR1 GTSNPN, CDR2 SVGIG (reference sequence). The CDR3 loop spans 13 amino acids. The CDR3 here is CAWNPRGGYGYTF. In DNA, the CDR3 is TGTGCCTGGAACCCCAGGGGCGGATATGGCTACACCTTC.

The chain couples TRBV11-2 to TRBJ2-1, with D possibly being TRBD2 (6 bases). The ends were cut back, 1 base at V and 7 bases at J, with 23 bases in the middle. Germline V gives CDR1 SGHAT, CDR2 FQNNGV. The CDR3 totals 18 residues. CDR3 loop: CASSLGPFTGVGRNEQFF. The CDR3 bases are TGTGCCAGCAGCTTAGGCCCATTTACGGGAGTTGGAAGGAATGAGCAGTTCTTC.

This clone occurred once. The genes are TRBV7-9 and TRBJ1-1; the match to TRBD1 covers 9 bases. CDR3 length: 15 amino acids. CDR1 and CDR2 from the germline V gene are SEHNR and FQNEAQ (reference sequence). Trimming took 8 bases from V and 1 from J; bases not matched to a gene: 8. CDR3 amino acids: CASLVGTGTNTEAFF. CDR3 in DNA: TGTGCCAGCCTTGTTGGGACAGGGACGAACACTGAAGCTTTCTTT. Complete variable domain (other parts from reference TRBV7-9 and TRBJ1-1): DTGVSQNPRHKITKRGQNVTFRCDPISEHNRLYWYRQTLGQGPEFLTYFQNEAQLEKSRLLSDRFSAERPKGSFSTLEIQRTEQGDSAMYLCASLVGTGTNTEAFFGQGTRLTVV.

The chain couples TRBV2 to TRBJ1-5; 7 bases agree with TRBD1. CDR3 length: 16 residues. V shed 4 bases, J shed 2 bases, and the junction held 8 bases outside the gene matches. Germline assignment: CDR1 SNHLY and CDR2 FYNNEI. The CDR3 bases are TGTGCCAGCAGTGCCAGACAGGGTTATGGCAATCAGCCCCAGCATTTT. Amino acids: CASSARQGYGNQPQHF.

CDR3 DNA: TGTGCCAGCAGCCAAGAAGTCAGGGTAGGGAACACCGGGGAGCTGTTTTTT. Translating it yields CASSQEVRVGNTGELFF. The chain employs TRBV21-1 and TRBJ2-2; the listed D gene, TRBD1, was not tested against the DNA. TRBV21-1 has pseudogene status. The CDR3 loop spans 17 amino acids.

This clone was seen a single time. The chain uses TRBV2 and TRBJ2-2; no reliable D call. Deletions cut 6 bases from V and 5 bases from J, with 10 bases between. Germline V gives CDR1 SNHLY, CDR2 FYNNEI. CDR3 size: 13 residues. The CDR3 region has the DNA TGTGCCAGCAGCGGTTCCGGTACCGGGGAGCTGTTTTTT. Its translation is CASSGSGTGELFF.

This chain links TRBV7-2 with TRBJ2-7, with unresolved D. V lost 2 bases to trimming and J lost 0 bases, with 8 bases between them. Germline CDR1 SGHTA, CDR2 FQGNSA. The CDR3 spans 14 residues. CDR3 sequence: CASSLLPSSYEQYF. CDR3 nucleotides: TGTGCCAGCAGCTTACTCCCTAGCTCCTACGAGCAGTACTTC.

The CDR3, as DNA: TGTGCCAGCAGCGTAGCTACCCGCGGGGGGGCCCTCGCCGGGGAGCTGTTTTTT. This sequence encodes CASSVATRGGALAGELFF. V and J are TRBV9 and TRBJ2-2, with 9 bases matching TRBD2. V shed 0 bases, J shed 6 bases, and the junction held 12 bases outside the gene matches. The CDR3 covers 18 residues. Per the germline V gene, CDR1 is SGDLS and CDR2 is YYNGEE.

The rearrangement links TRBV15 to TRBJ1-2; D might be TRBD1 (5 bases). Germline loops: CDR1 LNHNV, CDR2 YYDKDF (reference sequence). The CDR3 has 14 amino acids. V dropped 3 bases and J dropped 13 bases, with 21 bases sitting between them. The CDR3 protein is CATSREPGLESGTF. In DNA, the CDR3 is TGTGCCACCAGCAGGGAACCGGGACTGGAGTCCGGCACCTTC.

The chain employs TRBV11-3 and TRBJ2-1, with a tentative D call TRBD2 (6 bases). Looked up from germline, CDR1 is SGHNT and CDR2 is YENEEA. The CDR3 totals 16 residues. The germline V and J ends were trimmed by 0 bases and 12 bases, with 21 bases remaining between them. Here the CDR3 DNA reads TGTGCCAGCAGCTTAGATGGGACGGCGGGGCGGGTCGGGCAGTTCTTC. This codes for CASSLDGTAGRVGQFF. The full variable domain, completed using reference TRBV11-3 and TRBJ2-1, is EAGVVQSPRYKIIEKKQPVAFWCNPISGHNTLYWYLQNLGQGPELLIRYENEEAVDDSQLPKDRFSAERLKGVDSTLKIQPAELGDSAVYLCASSLDGTAGRVGQFFGPGTRLTVL.

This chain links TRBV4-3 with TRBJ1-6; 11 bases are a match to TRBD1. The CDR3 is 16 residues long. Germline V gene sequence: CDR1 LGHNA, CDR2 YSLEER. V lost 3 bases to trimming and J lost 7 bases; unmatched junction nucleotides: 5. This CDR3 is CASSQDRGLPNSPLHF. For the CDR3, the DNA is TGCGCCAGCAGCCAGGACAGGGGGCTGCCCAATTCACCCCTCCACTTT.

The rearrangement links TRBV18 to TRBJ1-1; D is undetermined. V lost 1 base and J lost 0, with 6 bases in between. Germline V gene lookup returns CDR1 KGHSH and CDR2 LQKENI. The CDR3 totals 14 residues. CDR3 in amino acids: CASSPQSLNTEAFF. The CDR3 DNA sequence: TGTGCCAGCTCACCACAATCCTTGAACACTGAAGCTTTCTTT.

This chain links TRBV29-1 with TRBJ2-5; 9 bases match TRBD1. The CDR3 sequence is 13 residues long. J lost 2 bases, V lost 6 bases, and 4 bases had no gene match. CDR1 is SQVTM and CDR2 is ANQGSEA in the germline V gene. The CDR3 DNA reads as TGCAGCGTAGGGACAGGGCAACAAGAGACCCAGTACTTC. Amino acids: CSVGTGQQETQYF.

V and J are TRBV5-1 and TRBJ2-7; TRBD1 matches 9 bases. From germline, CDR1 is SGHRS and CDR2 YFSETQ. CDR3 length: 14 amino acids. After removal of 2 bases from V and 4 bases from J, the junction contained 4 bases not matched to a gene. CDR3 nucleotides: TGCGCCAGCAGCTTTACAGGGGGCGCATACGAGCAGTACTTC. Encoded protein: CASSFTGGAYEQYF.

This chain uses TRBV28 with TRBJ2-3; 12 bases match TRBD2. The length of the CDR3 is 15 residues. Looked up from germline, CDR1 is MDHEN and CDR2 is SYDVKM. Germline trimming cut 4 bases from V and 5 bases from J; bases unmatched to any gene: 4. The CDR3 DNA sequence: TGTGCCAGCAGTTGGCTAGCGGGAGGGCGAGATACGCAGTATTTT. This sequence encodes CASSWLAGGRDTQYF.